Included here is one T cell receptor beta chain sequence, with context. This specimen belongs to a study of PD-1 blockade in mismatch repair-deficient tumors. Study at large: Patients had around 11 mismatch repair-deficient cancer types and were previously treated and progressing.

Some clones are missing from TCRdb's copy, which holds only in-frame ones; the method was immunoSEQ multiplex PCR. The sample contains 100,000 to 150,000 clones, 70% to 90% of which appear only once. Germline assignment: CDR1 ENHRY and CDR2 SYGVKD. The CDR3 has 13 amino acids. The V end lost 8 bases, the J end lost 5 bases, and 15 bases lay between the germline ends. The chain couples TRBV10-3 to TRBJ2-5; D is uncertain. Sequencing was performed on peripheral blood, taken 44 weeks after starting pembrolizumab. The source of this sequence is an adult with mismatch repair-deficient cancer. The CDR3 sequence is CAIGDSRRETQYF. The CDR3 DNA reads TGTGCCATCGGAGACTCGAGACGGGAGACCCAGTACTTC.